The clone carrying this T cell receptor (beta chain) was seen more than once but under ten times. Its antigen is undetermined. The data were obtained in a study of response to subunit inactivated influenza vaccine. V trimming: 2 bases; J trimming: 1 base; junction bases outside the gene matches: 13. CDR3 size: 18 residues. Germline loops: CDR1 DFQATT, CDR2 SNEGSKA (reference sequence). Study-level points and caveats: That few new T cells are recruited by each seasonal influenza vaccination was the authors' suggestion.

MiXCR, applied by TCRdb to the RT-PCR reads, yields one record per CDR3 protein. Here the sample spans roughly 630,000 distinct CDR3 sequences, around 15% being singletons. This TCR was recovered from a man aged 50 to 60 who received an inactivated influenza vaccine. The specimen was PBMCs from blood, collected around 15 days before vaccination. The chain joins TRBV20-1 to TRBJ2-1; 8 bases map to TRBD2. The CDR3 loop is CSARKEGYSGVSYNEQFF. CDR3 nucleotide sequence: TGCAGTGCTAGAAAAGAGGGCTATAGCGGGGTATCCTACAATGAGCAGTTCTTC.